This T cell receptor beta chain was sequenced in a study of blood T cells in healthy people across ages. Then a second PCR, running roughly 7 to 11 cycles, was carried out with a sample-barcoded 5' primer and a J-beta primer mix. Each CDR3 protein is one row after TCRdb ran MiXCR on the 5' RACE reads. The sample includes 850,000 to 1,000,000 distinct CDR3 sequences, just over 50% of them seen just once. The CDR3 has 13 amino acids. The germline CDR1 and CDR2 sequences are MNHNY and SVGAGI (reference sequence). In this sample, this clonotype turned up once. Sample donors were healthy Caucasian individuals that came from Russia, aged roughly 6 to 100.

The sample was blood. J is TRBJ2-7 and V is TRBV6-6; the D gene is possibly TRBD1 (6 bases). TRBJ2-5 matches the DNA end more closely, so the J call is doubtful. The sequence came from a woman aged 60-75 years in good health. This chain's CDR3 is CASRRDTQETQYF. The CDR3 DNA reads TGTGCCAGCAGGAGGGACACCCAAGAGACCCAGTACTTC.